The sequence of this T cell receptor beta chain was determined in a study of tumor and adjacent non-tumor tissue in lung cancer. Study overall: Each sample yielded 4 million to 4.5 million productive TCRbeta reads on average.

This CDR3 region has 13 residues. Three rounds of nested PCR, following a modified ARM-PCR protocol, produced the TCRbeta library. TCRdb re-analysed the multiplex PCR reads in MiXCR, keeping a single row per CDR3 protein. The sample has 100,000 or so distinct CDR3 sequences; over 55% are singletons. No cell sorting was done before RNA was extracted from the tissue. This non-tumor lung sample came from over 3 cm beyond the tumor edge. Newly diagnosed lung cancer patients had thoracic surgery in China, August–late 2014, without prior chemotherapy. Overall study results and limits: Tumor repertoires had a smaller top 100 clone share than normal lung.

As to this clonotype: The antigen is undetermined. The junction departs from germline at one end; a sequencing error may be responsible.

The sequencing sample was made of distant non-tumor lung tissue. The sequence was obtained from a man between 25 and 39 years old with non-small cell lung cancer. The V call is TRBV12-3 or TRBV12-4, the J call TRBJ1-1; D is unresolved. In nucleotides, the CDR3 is TGTCCCAGCAGTTTAGTGGGTCGGACTGAAGCTTTCTTT. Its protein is CPSSLVGRTEAFF.